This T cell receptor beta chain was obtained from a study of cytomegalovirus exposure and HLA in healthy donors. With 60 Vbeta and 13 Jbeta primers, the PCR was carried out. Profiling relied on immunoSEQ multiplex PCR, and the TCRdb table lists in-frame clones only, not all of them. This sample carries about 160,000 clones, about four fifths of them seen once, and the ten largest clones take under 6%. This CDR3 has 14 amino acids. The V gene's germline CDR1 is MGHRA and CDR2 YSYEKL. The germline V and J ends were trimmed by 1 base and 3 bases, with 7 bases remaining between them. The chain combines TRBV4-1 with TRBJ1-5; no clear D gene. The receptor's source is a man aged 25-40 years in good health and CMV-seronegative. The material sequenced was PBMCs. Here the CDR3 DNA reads TGCGCCAGCAGCCAAGTTCTTGTCAATCAGCCCCAGCATTTT. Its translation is CASSQVLVNQPQHF.